The present TCR beta chain was sequenced within a study of OX40 agonist ivuxolimab in advanced cancers. Whole-study context: Patients were infused with ivuxolimab every 2 weeks at 0.01 to 10 mg/kg. Dose-escalation patients were diagnosed with hepatocellular carcinoma, melanoma, renal cell cancer or head and neck cancer.

Clones were sequenced by immunoSEQ multiplex PCR, and TCRdb holds only the in-frame ones, with some missing. The table has 65,000 to 95,000 clones, roughly 94% seen once; the top ten hold around a tenth. Study findings and constraints: Among the lowest levels of clonal expansion were found in partial responders at 0.1-3.0 mg/kg.

The CDR3 length is 13 residues. The germline V gene has CDR1 ENHRY and CDR2 SYGVKD. J gave up 4 bases and V 7 bases, and 5 bases lay outside the gene matches. A word on this clone: Its antigen is unknown.

The sequenced sample was CD4+ or CD8+ T cells sorted from blood, obtained in a trial of the OX40 agonist ivuxolimab. The receptor was derived from an adult with an advanced solid tumor such as melanoma, head and neck, liver or kidney cancer. This rearrangement joins TRBV10-3 to TRBJ1-2, with 8 positions matching TRBD1. CDR3 sequence reads: CAIKLGQVYGYTF. The CDR3 coding sequence is TGTGCCATCAAACTGGGACAGGTCTATGGCTACACCTTC.